The 25 T cell receptor beta chains reported below all come from one sample, sequenced in a study of beta chain features in type 1 diabetes. The investigators reverse transcribed all of the isolated RNA, so they sequenced expressed TCRB transcripts. Measured with immunoSEQ multiplex PCR; TCRdb has only the in-frame clones, and not every one. The sample holds 300,000 to 350,000 clones, about 20% seen once. The source material was naive CD4+ T cells from blood. The receptor source for this set is a woman in her late teens or twenties in good health.

This clone was observed a handful of times. The CDR3 region has the DNA TGTGCCAGCAGCGGACAACAGGCCGGAGGGACTGAAGCTTTCTTT. Protein product: CASSGQQAGGTEAFF. This sequence joins TRBV7-2 and TRBJ1-1, with a weak D call TRBD1 (5 bases). This CDR3 is built from 15 residues. Trimming removed 5 bases from V and 5 bases from J, with 18 bases in between. In germline, CDR1 is SGHTA, CDR2 FQGNSA.

V and J are TRBV29-1 and TRBJ2-7; 12 bases are shared with TRBD2. The CDR3 runs to 13 residues. Unmatched junction bases numbered 5, after V lost 7 bases and J lost 4 bases. Looked up from germline, CDR1 is SQVTM and CDR2 is ANQGSEA. The CDR3 DNA is TGCAGCGGTCTAGCGGGGGGGCAATACGAGCAGTACTTC. It is translated as CSGLAGGQYEQYF.

In this sample, this clone turned up a few times. CDR3 coding DNA: TGCGCCAGCGTCGGTCAGGTCGGCCAGGAGACCCAGTACTTC. It specifies CASVGQVGQETQYF. J is TRBJ2-5 and V is TRBV5-1; no clear D gene. Per the germline V gene, CDR1 is SGHRS and CDR2 is YFSETQ. The length of the CDR3 is 14 residues. V gave up 7 bases and J gave up 5 bases, with 18 bases separating them.

This clone came up a few times. The chain uses TRBV7-3 and TRBJ2-2; 7 nucleotides agree with TRBD2. The CDR3 runs to 14 residues. Germline assignment: CDR1 SGHTA and CDR2 FQGTGA. The V segment lost 7 bases and the J segment 5 bases; nucleotides outside the gene matches: 7. DNA for the CDR3: TGTGCCAGCAACCGGGGACTAACAACCGGGGAGCTGTTTTTT. It translates to CASNRGLTTGELFF.

As regards this clone: Other nucleotide sequences in the sample specify the same CDR3. The chain uses TRBV9 and TRBJ2-3; no clear D gene. V was shortened by 0 bases and J by 2 bases, with 7 bases between the two germline ends. CDR1 SGDLS and CDR2 YYNGEE come from the germline V gene. The CDR3 loop spans 14 amino acids. CDR3 DNA: TGTGCCAGCAGCGTAGGCCAGATCACAGATACGCAGTATTTT. The encoded protein is CASSVGQITDTQYF.

This clone was found a few times. The chain carries TRBV7-8 and TRBJ1-2, with 7 bases lining up with TRBD1. The CDR3 has 13 residues. The V gene's germline CDR1 is SGHVS and CDR2 FQNEAQ. Trimming at V came to 4 bases and at J to 4 bases, leaving 3 bases not matched to a gene. CDR3: CASSSDRVYGYTF. Here the CDR3 DNA reads TGTGCCAGCAGCTCAGACAGGGTCTATGGCTACACCTTC. Full variable domain (outside the CDR3, taken from reference TRBV7-8 and TRBJ1-2): GAGVSQSPRYKVAKRGQDVALRCDPISGHVSLFWYQQALGQGPEFLTYFQNEAQLDKSGLPSDRFFAERPEGSVSTLKIQRTQQEDSAVYLCASSSDRVYGYTFGSGTRLTVV.

The V call is TRBV5-6, the J call TRBJ2-7; D might be TRBD1 (5 bases). This CDR3 contains 11 residues. V lost 0 bases, J lost 10 bases, and 8 bases lay in between. Germline CDR1 is SGHDT and CDR2 is YYEEEE. The CDR3 region has the DNA TGTGCCAGCAGCTTGGGTCAGGGCCAGTACTTC. Translation gives CASSLGQGQYF.

This clone was counted a few times. The chain couples TRBV7-2 to TRBJ2-7; TRBD2 matches 10 bases. V trimming: 4 bases; J trimming: 5 bases; junction bases outside the gene matches: 14. There are 17 residues in the CDR3. The germline V gene has CDR1 SGHTA and CDR2 FQGNSA. CDR3 sequence (DNA): TGTGCCAGCAGCTCCCTCAGGACGGCTAGCGGGAGCGACGAGCAGTACTTC. This gives the protein CASSSLRTASGSDEQYF.

The rearrangement links TRBV10-3 to TRBJ2-5, with D perhaps TRBD1 (5 bases). The V gene's germline CDR1 is ENHRY and CDR2 SYGVKD. There are 14 residues in the CDR3. V was cut by 6 bases and J by 5 bases, with 16 bases left in between. The chain's CDR3 is CAISPLDNRETQYF. CDR3 coding DNA: TGTGCCATCAGCCCTCTGGACAACCGCGAGACCCAGTACTTC.

The V call is TRBV19, the J call TRBJ2-1; 10 positions agree with TRBD1. The CDR3 is 16 amino acids. The germline V gene has CDR1 LNHDA and CDR2 SQIVND (reference sequence). Trimming removed 9 bases from V and 0 bases from J; junction bases left unmatched: 8. The DNA of the CDR3 is TGTGCCAGCCACGGACAGGGGGGTTTCTCCTACAATGAGCAGTTCTTC. It codes for CASHGQGGFSYNEQFF.

The V gene is TRBV19, the J gene TRBJ1-5, with 7 bases fitting TRBD1. This CDR3 spans 14 amino acids. Germline CDR1 and CDR2: LNHDA and SQIVND (reference sequence). The J segment lost 5 bases and the V segment lost 6 bases, leaving 7 bases of the junction unmatched. CDR3 in DNA: TGTGCCAGTAGCGTAGACAGGGACGATCAGCCCCAGCATTTT. It is translated as CASSVDRDDQPQHF. The whole variable domain, remainder taken from reference TRBV19 and TRBJ1-5, is DGGITQSPKYLFRKEGQNVTLSCEQNLNHDAMYWYRQDPGQGLRLIYYSQIVNDFQKGDIAEGYSVSREKKESFPLTVTSAQKNPTAFYLCASSVDRDDQPQHFGDGTRLSIL.

This clone was observed a handful of times. This chain links TRBV30 with TRBJ1-1; 9 nucleotides align to TRBD1. The V and J ends lost 2 bases and 7 bases, in that order; junction bases with no gene match: 8. Germline CDR1 and CDR2: GTSNPN and SVGIG (reference sequence). This CDR3 is 14 amino acids long. The CDR3 spells CAWSHRDREDEAFF. The CDR3 DNA is TGTGCCTGGAGTCACAGGGACAGGGAGGATGAAGCTTTCTTT.

The chain combines TRBV4-2 with TRBJ2-1, with 7 bases that match TRBD2. The CDR3 runs to 18 residues. Germline loops: CDR1 LGHNA, CDR2 YNFKEQ. Trimming took 3 bases from V and 0 from J; bases not matched to a gene: 11. The CDR3 is CASSQDLVTSLSYNEQFF. Here the CDR3 DNA reads TGTGCCAGCAGCCAGGATCTTGTGACTAGCCTCTCCTACAATGAGCAGTTCTTC.

This chain links TRBV18 with TRBJ1-2; D unresolved. The CDR3 is made up of 13 amino acids. The V gene's germline CDR1 is KGHSH and CDR2 LQKENI. The V end was cut by 1 base, the J end by 8 bases, with 11 bases between. Written as DNA, the CDR3 is TGTGCCAGCTCACCACGACGACAAAGCGGCTACACCTTC. It yields the protein CASSPRRQSGYTF.

This clone has more than one count but fewer than ten. The chain links TRBV7-3 to TRBJ1-6; 9 bases agree with TRBD1. The CDR3 has 15 residues. V lost 4 bases to trimming and J lost 7 bases; unmatched junction nucleotides: 5. The germline V gene encodes CDR1 SGHTA and CDR2 FQGTGA. In DNA, the CDR3 is TGTGCCAGCAGCTCCGGACAGGGGCAGAATTCACCCCTCCACTTT. It specifies CASSSGQGQNSPLHF.

The chain has TRBV5-4 and TRBJ1-2, with TRBD1 matching 7 bases. Germline V CDR1 and CDR2: SGHNT, YYREEE (reference sequence). V shed 4 bases, J shed 8 bases, and the junction held 17 bases outside the gene matches. The CDR3 totals 16 residues. The CDR3 spells CASSPRRQGVGKGYTF. DNA of the CDR3: TGTGCCAGCAGCCCCAGAAGACAGGGAGTAGGAAAAGGCTACACCTTC. Combining the CDR3 with reference TRBV5-4 and TRBJ1-2 gives the whole variable domain ETGVTQSPTHLIKTRGQQVTLRCSSQSGHNTVSWYQQALGQGPQFIFQYYREEENGRGNFPPRFSGLQFPNYSSELNVNALELDDSALYLCASSPRRQGVGKGYTFGSGTRLTVV.

The V gene is TRBV19, the J gene TRBJ2-1, with TRBD1 matching over 11 bases. Losses at the gene ends were 5 bases for V and 7 bases for J; bases not matched to a gene: 7. The CDR3 is 15 residues long. Germline assignment: CDR1 LNHDA and CDR2 SQIVND (reference sequence). The CDR3 DNA reads as TGTGCCAGTAGTGACTTCGGGACAGGGGGGAATGAGCAGTTCTTC. It encodes CASSDFGTGGNEQFF.

This clone was seen only a few times. The chain joins TRBV7-8 to TRBJ2-3; D gene uncertain. Per germline, CDR1 SGHVS and CDR2 FQNEAQ. CDR3 length equals 15 residues. V lost 8 bases and J 0 bases, leaving 15 bases between the germline ends. The CDR3 sequence is CASGPSRFSTDTQYF. The CDR3, as DNA: TGTGCCAGCGGCCCTTCTAGGTTTAGCACAGATACGCAGTATTTT.

The CDR3 reads CASSLSSEDTQYF. CDR3 DNA sequence: TGTGCCAGCAGTTTGTCTAGTGAAGATACGCAGTATTTT. The chain is built from TRBV28 and TRBJ2-3; D is undetermined. The CDR3 is 13 residues long. CDR1 and CDR2 from the germline V gene are MDHEN and SYDVKM. With 3 bases removed from V and 5 bases from J, the gap between germline ends came to 9 bases. Full variable domain (rest looked up from reference TRBV28 and TRBJ2-3): DVKVTQSSRYLVKRTGEKVFLECVQDMDHENMFWYRQDPGLGLRLIYFSYDVKMKEKGDIPEGYSVSREKKERFSLILESASTNQTSMYLCASSLSSEDTQYFGPGTRLTVL.

This chain uses TRBV5-6 with TRBJ2-7; TRBD1 is a possible D gene (5 bases). The CDR3 consists of 14 residues. V lost 0 bases, J lost 0 bases, and 7 bases lay in between. Germline V gene lookup returns CDR1 SGHDT and CDR2 YYEEEE. DNA for the CDR3: TGTGCCAGCAGCTTGGACAGGCGCTCCTACGAGCAGTACTTC. Amino acids: CASSLDRRSYEQYF.

The V call is TRBV7-9, the J call TRBJ2-1, with D uncertain. Trimming cost V 6 bases and J 0 bases, with 9 bases left between them. The CDR3 is 14 residues long. Germline V gene sequence: CDR1 SEHNR, CDR2 FQNEAQ (reference sequence). The CDR3 nucleotides are TGTGCCAGCAGGCCACTGAGCTCCTACAATGAGCAGTTCTTC. It translates to CASRPLSSYNEQFF.

This clone occurred a few times. This sequence joins TRBV30 and TRBJ1-2; D ambiguous. Per germline, CDR1 GTSNPN and CDR2 SVGIG (reference sequence). V shed 1 base and J shed 8 bases, with 8 bases lying between them. This CDR3 contains 11 residues. The CDR3 sequence is CAWSAYSGYTF. CDR3 nucleotides: TGTGCCTGGAGTGCGTACAGCGGCTACACCTTC.

On this clone: This specimen includes other DNA sequences encoding the same CDR3. The chain couples TRBV5-1 to TRBJ1-1; 7 nucleotides match TRBD1. Trimming took 4 bases from V and 2 from J; bases not matched to a gene: 5. This CDR3 is built from 14 residues. The germline CDR1 and CDR2 sequences are SGHRS and YFSETQ. The CDR3 loop reads CASSPGQRNTEAFF. Written as DNA, the CDR3 is TGCGCCAGCAGCCCGGGACAGAGAAACACTGAAGCTTTCTTT. Combining the CDR3 with reference TRBV5-1 and TRBJ1-1 gives the whole variable domain KAGVTQTPRYLIKTRGQQVTLSCSPISGHRSVSWYQQTPGQGLQFLFEYFSETQRNKGNFPGRFSGRQFSNSRSEMNVSTLELGDSALYLCASSPGQRNTEAFFGQGTRLTVV.

The rearrangement joins TRBV18 to TRBJ2-5; 7 bases fit TRBD2. The length of the CDR3 is 13 residues. Germline-derived CDR1 and CDR2 are KGHSH and LQKENI. J gave up 1 base and V 7 bases, and 3 bases lay outside the gene matches. The CDR3 nucleotides read TGTGCCAGCTGGGAGGGCTCCCAAGAGACCCAGTACTTC. Its translation: CASWEGSQETQYF.

The rearrangement uses TRBV7-9 and TRBJ2-1; TRBD2 is a possible D gene (5 bases). The V end was cut by 0 bases, the J end by 6 bases, with 12 bases between. This CDR3 comprises 15 residues. Germline CDR1 and CDR2: SEHNR and FQNEAQ (reference sequence). DNA of the CDR3: TGTGCCAGCAGCTTAGCCCTAGCATCCCCCAATGAGCAGTTCTTC. Its protein product is CASSLALASPNEQFF. The full variable domain, with the rest looked up from reference TRBV7-9 and TRBJ2-1, is DTGVSQNPRHKITKRGQNVTFRCDPISEHNRLYWYRQTLGQGPEFLTYFQNEAQLEKSRLLSDRFSAERPKGSFSTLEIQRTEQGDSAMYLCASSLALASPNEQFFGPGTRLTVL.